The 8 T cell receptor beta chains below were found in one sample sequenced in a study of response to subunit inactivated influenza vaccine. One entry per CDR3 protein, called by TCRdb with MiXCR from the RT-PCR reads. Of about 520,000 distinct CDR3 sequences in the sample, 25% were seen once. The source material was CD4+ T cells sorted from PBMCs, sampled about 5 days after vaccination. The receptors here all came from a man aged 45-60 years who received an inactivated influenza vaccine.

The CDR3 nucleotides read TGCGCCAGCAGCAGAGGGACGGATACCTACAATGAGCAGTTCTTC. Translated: CASSRGTDTYNEQFF. This chain uses TRBV5-1 with TRBJ2-1, with D tentatively TRBD1 or TRBD2 (5 bases each). Germline CDR1 SGHRS, CDR2 YFSETQ. The CDR3 contains 15 residues. V was shortened by 4 bases and J by 2 bases, with 13 bases between the two germline ends. The whole variable domain, filled in from reference TRBV5-1 and TRBJ2-1, reads KAGVTQTPRYLIKTRGQQVTLSCSPISGHRSVSWYQQTPGQGLQFLFEYFSETQRNKGNFPGRFSGRQFSNSRSEMNVSTLELGDSALYLCASSRGTDTYNEQFFGPGTRLTVL.

A few counts support this clonotype. The chain recombines TRBV20-1 with TRBJ2-7; D possibly corresponds to TRBD1 (6 bases). CDR3 length: 12 residues. Trimming took off 8 bases at V and 2 bases at J, with 13 bases between the two ends. CDR1 is DFQATT, CDR2 SNEGSKA, per germline (reference sequence). The CDR3 sequence: CSLSRDTYEQYF. The CDR3 DNA reads as TGCAGTCTATCCCGGGACACCTACGAGCAGTACTTC.

The V and J genes are TRBV20-1 and TRBJ1-2; no firm D call. The germline gives CDR1 DFQATT, CDR2 SNEGSKA (reference sequence). Trimming pared 3 bases from V and 7 bases from J, leaving 12 bases between. The CDR3 length is 12 residues. The CDR3 sequence: CSARKALGGYTF. Written as DNA, the CDR3 is TGCAGTGCTAGGAAGGCACTGGGTGGCTACACCTTC.

This clonotype has more than one count but fewer than ten. The genes are TRBV7-2 and TRBJ2-2; possibly TRBD1 for D (6 bases). V was cut by 1 base and J by 2 bases, with 11 bases left in between. This CDR3 is 16 amino acids long. Germline V CDR1 and CDR2: SGHTA, FQGNSA. The CDR3 loop reads CASSLGGTLNTGELFF. The CDR3 DNA reads TGTGCCAGCAGCTTAGGAGGGACATTAAACACCGGGGAGCTGTTTTTT.

The chain combines TRBV20-1 with TRBJ2-1, with D tentatively TRBD2 (6 bases). V was pared by 6 bases and J by 7 bases, with 19 bases between. The germline V gene has CDR1 DFQATT and CDR2 SNEGSKA (reference sequence). This CDR3 has 14 residues. The CDR3 sequence: CSAETGVELNEQFF. The DNA for the CDR3 is TGCAGTGCCGAGACGGGGGTTGAGCTTAATGAGCAGTTCTTC.

The chain employs TRBV6-1 and TRBJ2-2; D possibly corresponds to TRBD1 (5 bases). The CDR3 has 14 residues. The germline V gene encodes CDR1 MNHNS and CDR2 SASEGT. Trimming removed 7 bases at V and 3 bases at J, with 12 bases between. The CDR3 DNA follows: TGTGCCAGCACTGGGGCCAGCCACACCGGGGAGCTGTTTTTT. This gives the protein CASTGASHTGELFF.

In this sample, this clonotype turned up many times. The chain links TRBV7-8 to TRBJ2-7, with 10 bases lining up with TRBD1. This CDR3 has 14 amino acids. Germline V CDR1 and CDR2: SGHVS, FQNEAQ. V was pared by 5 bases and J by 5 bases, with 6 bases of the junction left unmatched. In DNA, the CDR3 is TGTGCCAGCAGCCTCCGGGACAGGGGACACGAGCAGTACTTC. As protein: CASSLRDRGHEQYF.

This clonotype has just a few counts. The chain couples TRBV20-1 to TRBJ1-2, with a possible D match to TRBD1 (5 bases). This CDR3 region has 13 residues. Deletions cut 5 bases from V and 8 bases from J, with 18 bases between. Germline values: CDR1 DFQATT, CDR2 SNEGSKA (reference sequence). The CDR3 spells CSASLGQFLGYTF. CDR3 DNA sequence: TGCAGTGCTTCATTGGGGCAGTTTTTGGGCTACACCTTC.